This note documents a single T cell receptor beta chain sequence. The protocol was immunoSEQ multiplex PCR, while the TCRdb copy is restricted to in-frame clones and leaves out a portion. This sample has 200,000 or so clones, with more than 70% found just once. This entry comes from a study of blood T cell repertoires in COVID-19. Study context: Acute and convalescent COVID-19 specimens originated in the United States, Italy and Spain. PBMCs, B-cell-depleted T cells, or T cells were the source of the cDNA or gDNA that made up the material.

The CDR3 has 18 residues. V lost 3 bases and J lost 4; bases outside the gene matches: 14. Germline V lookup: CDR1 SNHLY, CDR2 FYNNEI. In Seattle, patients joined the study during active infection and were tracked longitudinally. The source of this sequence is a man in his forties or fifties with COVID-19, enrolled during active disease. Sequenced input: peripheral blood. The rearrangement links TRBV2 to TRBJ2-5; TRBD1 matches at 10 bases. CDR3 protein: CASSEGIAGQGLGETQYF. The DNA of the CDR3 is TGTGCCAGCAGTGAGGGGATTGCGGGACAGGGGTTAGGAGAGACCCAGTACTTC.